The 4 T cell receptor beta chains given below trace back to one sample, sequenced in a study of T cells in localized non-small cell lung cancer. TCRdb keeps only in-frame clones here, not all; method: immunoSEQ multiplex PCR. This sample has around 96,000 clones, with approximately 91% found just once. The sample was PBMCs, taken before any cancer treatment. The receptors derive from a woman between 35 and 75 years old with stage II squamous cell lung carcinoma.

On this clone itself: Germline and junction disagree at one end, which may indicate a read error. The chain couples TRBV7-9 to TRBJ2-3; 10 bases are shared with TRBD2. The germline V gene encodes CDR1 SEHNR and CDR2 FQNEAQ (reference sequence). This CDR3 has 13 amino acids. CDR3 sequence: CASSLAGADTQYF. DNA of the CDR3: TGTGCCAGCAGCCTAGCGGGGGCAGATACGCAGTATTTT.

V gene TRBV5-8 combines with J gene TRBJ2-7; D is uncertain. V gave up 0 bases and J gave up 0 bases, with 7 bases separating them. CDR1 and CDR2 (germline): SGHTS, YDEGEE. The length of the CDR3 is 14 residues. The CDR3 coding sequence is TGTGCCAGCAGCTTGGGCCGCGTCTCCTACGAGCAGTACTTC. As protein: CASSLGRVSYEQYF.

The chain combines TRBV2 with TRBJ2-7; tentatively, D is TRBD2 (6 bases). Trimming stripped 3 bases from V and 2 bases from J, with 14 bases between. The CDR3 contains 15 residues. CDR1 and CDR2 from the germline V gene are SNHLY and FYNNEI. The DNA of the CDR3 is TGTGCCAGCAGTGATGGGACTTCCTTAACCTACGAGCAGTACTTC. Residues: CASSDGTSLTYEQYF.

DNA for the CDR3: TGCAGTGCCAACAGAGGTGAAAAACTGTTTTTT. This translates into CSANRGEKLFF. This chain joins TRBV20-1 and TRBJ1-4; the D is unclear. Per the germline V gene, CDR1 is DFQATT and CDR2 is SNEGSKA (reference sequence). Trimming cost V 6 bases and J 7 bases, with 9 bases left between them. The CDR3 covers 11 residues.